The T cell receptor (beta chain) described here comes from a study of blood T cells in healthy people across ages. Per germline, CDR1 SQVTM and CDR2 ANQGSEA. J lost 4 bases, V lost 7 bases, and 7 bases had no gene match. The CDR3 loop spans 13 amino acids. A second PCR of about 7 to 11 cycles used a sample-barcoded 5' primer and a J-beta primer mix. TCRdb analysed the 5' RACE reads with MiXCR anew, one entry per CDR3 protein. The table has about 620,000 distinct CDR3 sequences, 52% seen once. Sequenced sample: blood. This chain uses TRBV29-1 with TRBJ2-3, with TRBD2 matching over 8 bases. This clonotype was sampled from a woman over 75 in good health. CDR3 sequence (DNA): TGCAGCGGCCGACTAGCGAGCGCAGATACGCAGTATTTT. As protein: CSGRLASADTQYF.